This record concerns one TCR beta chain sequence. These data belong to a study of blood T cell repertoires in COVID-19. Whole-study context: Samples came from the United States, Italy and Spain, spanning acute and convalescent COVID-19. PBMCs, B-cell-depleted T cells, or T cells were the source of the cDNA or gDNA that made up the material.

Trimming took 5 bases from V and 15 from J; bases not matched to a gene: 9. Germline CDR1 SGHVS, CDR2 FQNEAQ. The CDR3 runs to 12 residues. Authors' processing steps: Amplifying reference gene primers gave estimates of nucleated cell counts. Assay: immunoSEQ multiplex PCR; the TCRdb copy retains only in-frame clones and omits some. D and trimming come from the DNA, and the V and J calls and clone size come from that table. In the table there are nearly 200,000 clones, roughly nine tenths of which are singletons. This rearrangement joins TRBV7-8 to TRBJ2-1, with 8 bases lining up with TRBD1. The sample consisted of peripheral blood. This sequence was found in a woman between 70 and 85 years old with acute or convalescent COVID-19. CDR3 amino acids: CASSPGQGKRFF. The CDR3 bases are TGTGCCAGCAGCCCCGGACAGGGAAAGAGGTTCTTC.